The 18 T cell receptor beta chains below were found in one sample sequenced in a study of CD8+ T cells in alopecia areata. Extracted from the samples, RNA was reverse transcribed into cDNA to serve as the sequencing template. Data came from immunoSEQ multiplex PCR; TCRdb stores just in-frame clones and leaves some out. The sample has some 210,000 clones, about 60% seen once. The sequences come from CD4+ T cells sorted from blood, collected at week 0. The receptor set was obtained from a human donor with alopecia areata.

The chain uses TRBV27 and TRBJ1-1; 7 nucleotides line up with TRBD1. J was trimmed by 4 bases and V by 5 bases; bases with no gene match: 4. The CDR3 runs to 13 residues. Germline V gene sequence: CDR1 MNHEY, CDR2 SMNVEV (reference sequence). The CDR3 bases are TGTGCCAGCAGTAGCAGGGGGTTCACTGAAGCTTTCTTT. Translation gives CASSSRGFTEAFF.

The J gene is TRBJ2-7, the V gene TRBV15; 9 nucleotides match TRBD1. Looked up from germline, CDR1 is LNHNV and CDR2 is YYDKDF (reference sequence). Germline trimming cut 8 bases from V and 0 bases from J; bases unmatched to any gene: 2. This CDR3 has 13 amino acids. CDR3 in amino acids: CATRGQGSYEQYF. The CDR3 DNA is TGTGCCACCCGGGGACAGGGCTCCTACGAGCAGTACTTC.

The V call is TRBV29-1, the J call TRBJ1-3, with TRBD1 as a possible D gene (6 bases). This CDR3 spans 11 amino acids. Germline CDR1 reads SQVTM; CDR2 reads ANQGSEA. Trimming cost V 2 bases and J 9 bases, with 8 bases left between them. The CDR3: CSVERGSTIYF. The CDR3 DNA is TGCAGCGTTGAAAGGGGGAGCACCATATATTTT.

The rearrangement links TRBV5-1 to TRBJ2-7; 10 bases agree with TRBD2. The ends lost 5 bases at V and 0 bases at J; junction bases unmatched: 5. Germline V lookup: CDR1 SGHRS, CDR2 YFSETQ. The CDR3 has 15 amino acids. The CDR3 protein is CASRPTSGLSYEQYF. In DNA form, the CDR3 reads TGCGCCAGCAGACCGACTAGCGGGCTCTCCTACGAGCAGTACTTC.

The CDR3 DNA reads TGTGCCAGCAGCGTCCCTCGGGGCGGGGGAAGCACAGATACGCAGTATTTT. Its protein product is CASSVPRGGGSTDTQYF. The chain links TRBV7-8 to TRBJ2-3, with 7 bases matching TRBD2. The length of the CDR3 is 17 residues. Trimming removed 5 bases from V and 0 bases from J; junction bases left unmatched: 11. Looked up from germline, CDR1 is SGHVS and CDR2 is FQNEAQ. The entire variable domain, with the rest obtained from reference TRBV7-8 and TRBJ2-3, is as follows: GAGVSQSPRYKVAKRGQDVALRCDPISGHVSLFWYQQALGQGPEFLTYFQNEAQLDKSGLPSDRFFAERPEGSVSTLKIQRTQQEDSAVYLCASSVPRGGGSTDTQYFGPGTRLTVL.

The chain carries TRBV2 and TRBJ1-5; no reliable D call. The germline V gene has CDR1 SNHLY and CDR2 FYNNEI. The V end lost 7 bases, the J end lost 1 base, and 14 bases lay between the germline ends. The CDR3 is 15 amino acids. In DNA form, the CDR3 reads TGTGCCAGCAAAAAACGGGGATTGAGCAATCAGCCCCAGCATTTT. This codes for CASKKRGLSNQPQHF. The full variable domain, its missing parts supplied by reference TRBV2 and TRBJ1-5, is EPEVTQTPSHQVTQMGQEVILRCVPISNHLYFYWYRQILGQKVEFLVSFYNNEISEKSEIFDDQFSVERPDGSNFTLKIRSTKLEDSAMYFCASKKRGLSNQPQHFGDGTRLSIL.

The V and J genes are TRBV9 and TRBJ2-3; 8 bases are a match to TRBD2. V gave up 0 bases and J gave up 3 bases; unmatched junction bases: 3. The CDR3 sequence is 15 residues long. Looked up from germline, CDR1 is SGDLS and CDR2 is YYNGEE. In DNA form, the CDR3 reads TGTGCCAGCAGCGTAGCGGGGGGGTTAACAGATACGCAGTATTTT. Amino acid sequence: CASSVAGGLTDTQYF.

The J gene is TRBJ1-2, the V gene TRBV25-1, with D possibly TRBD1 on 5 matching bases. CDR1 is MGHDK and CDR2 is SYGVNS in the germline V gene. Between the trimmed V and J ends, which lost 5 bases and 7 bases, there was a span of 14 bases. The CDR3 runs 13 residues. CDR3 sequence (DNA): TGTGCCAGCAGTTTCCGGGACGCCGGTGGCTACACCTTC. As protein: CASSFRDAGGYTF.

V usage is TRBV6-1 and J usage is TRBJ2-4, with 13 bases matching TRBD2. V was clipped by 4 bases and J by 6 bases; unmatched bases: 3. The CDR3 runs 15 residues. Per the germline V gene, CDR1 is MNHNS and CDR2 is SASEGT. Written as DNA, the CDR3 is TGTGCCAGCAGTGGACTAGCGGGAGGAGGAAACATTCAGTACTTC. This gives the protein CASSGLAGGGNIQYF.

This clone has only a few counts. This chain links TRBV29-1 with TRBJ2-5; D perhaps matches TRBD1 (7 bases). The DNA matches TRBJ2-7 better at its end, which makes the J call doubtful. Per germline, CDR1 SQVTM and CDR2 ANQGSEA. The CDR3 has 12 amino acids. CDR3 DNA sequence: TGCAGCTTTGCGGGACAGAGGTACGAGCAGTACTTC. Translation gives CSFAGQRYEQYF.

This chain uses TRBV6-5 with TRBJ1-1, with a weak D call TRBD1 (6 bases). Germline CDR1 and CDR2: MNHEY and SVGAGI. The CDR3 runs to 15 residues. The V gene lost 5 bases and the J gene lost 1 base, with 14 bases spanning the gap. Here the CDR3 reads CASSQHRAPNTEAFF. The CDR3 DNA reads as TGTGCCAGCAGTCAGCACAGGGCACCGAACACTGAAGCTTTCTTT.

This chain links TRBV28 with TRBJ1-5, with D unclear. From germline, CDR1 is MDHEN and CDR2 SYDVKM. The CDR3 contains 12 residues. V was clipped by 10 bases and J by 7 bases, with 14 bases between them. The CDR3 sequence is CATAWGGQPQHF. The CDR3 DNA sequence: TGTGCCACTGCCTGGGGAGGCCAGCCCCAGCATTTT.

The chain couples TRBV30 to TRBJ1-5; D might be TRBD1 (5 bases). V lost 5 bases, J lost 7 bases, and 18 bases lay in between. This CDR3 comprises 14 residues. Germline assignment: CDR1 GTSNPN and CDR2 SVGIG (reference sequence). CDR3 residues: CAWSSGTRGQPQHF. In DNA form, the CDR3 reads TGTGCCTGGTCGTCAGGGACCCGCGGCCAGCCCCAGCATTTT.

The rearrangement joins TRBV7-6 to TRBJ2-5; TRBD2 matches at 9 bases. Germline V gene lookup returns CDR1 SGHVS and CDR2 FNYEAQ. V trimming: 6 bases; J trimming: 2 bases; junction bases outside the gene matches: 10. The CDR3 contains 16 residues. As DNA, the CDR3 is TGTGCCAGCAGTCGTCCTAGCGGGATGGGACAAGAGACCCAGTACTTC. Its translation is CASSRPSGMGQETQYF.

The V call is TRBV7-9, the J call TRBJ1-1, with 8 bases fitting TRBD1. Looked up from germline, CDR1 is SEHNR and CDR2 is FQNEAQ (reference sequence). The junction had 6 bases not matched to a gene; V was cut back by 0 bases and J by 0 bases. The CDR3 has 17 amino acids. The CDR3 DNA reads as TGTGCCAGCAGCTTAGCGCTGGCAGGGGGCGTGAACACTGAAGCTTTCTTT. It codes for CASSLALAGGVNTEAFF.

J is TRBJ2-1 and V is TRBV6-6; D is ambiguous. This CDR3 is built from 11 residues. Trimming left V 5 bases short and J 5 bases short, with 4 bases between. Germline values: CDR1 MNHNY, CDR2 SVGAGI (reference sequence). The CDR3 loop is CASSHDNEQFF. In nucleotides, the CDR3 is TGTGCCAGCAGTCATGACAATGAGCAGTTCTTC.

The V and J genes are TRBV2 and TRBJ1-1; D might be TRBD1 (6 bases). Trimming removed 7 bases at V and 6 bases at J, with 15 bases between. The germline CDR1 and CDR2 sequences are SNHLY and FYNNEI. The CDR3 spans 13 residues. CDR3 nucleotides: TGTGCCAGCATCAGAAACAGGGCTTCTGAAGCTTTCTTT. It yields the protein CASIRNRASEAFF.

This CDR3 is CASSPEGPYSNQPQHF. Here the CDR3 DNA reads TGTGCCAGCTCACCGGAGGGACCCTATAGCAATCAGCCCCAGCATTTT. This sequence joins TRBV18 and TRBJ1-5; the D gene is possibly TRBD1 (5 bases). Between the trimmed V and J ends, which lost 3 bases and 0 bases, there was a span of 12 bases. The CDR3 has 16 residues. Germline CDR1 is KGHSH and CDR2 is LQKENI.